These 27 T cell receptor beta chains were sequenced from one sample in a study of shared clonotypes between healthy human individuals (dated by TCRdb to 2018 to 2020). Receptor libraries were prepared by the immunoSEQ multiplex PCR assay. This immuneACCESS table, as held by TCRdb, lists in-frame sequences with V and J called but not all clones. Of the missing ones, under half trace to an unresolved V gene in checked studies; the others have no known cause. Within this sample are millions of clones, with around nine tenths of them counted one time only. The top ten constitute roughly 0.13% of the sample. Sequencing was done on a sample of naive CD4+ T cells sorted from blood. The cell subset or site label for this specimen denotes: CD45RA+ positively selected. The receptors stem from a young man in good health.

The rearrangement links TRBV28 to TRBJ2-7, with TRBD1 matching 8 bases. Per the germline V gene, CDR1 is MDHEN and CDR2 is SYDVKM. The CDR3 spans 14 residues. Trimming at V came to 7 bases and at J to 5 bases, leaving 10 bases not matched to a gene. The CDR3 DNA reads as TGTGCCAGCACCCGACAGGGGATGCTTAACGAGCAGTACTTC. This gives the protein CASTRQGMLNEQYF.

This clone was counted a single time. J is TRBJ1-6 and V is TRBV30; D may be TRBD1 (5 bases). CDR1 is GTSNPN, CDR2 SVGIG, per germline (reference sequence). The CDR3 has 21 amino acids. With 0 bases removed from V and 11 bases from J, the gap between germline ends came to 35 bases. The CDR3 region has the DNA TGTGCCTGGAGTGTAACTACGTCGAAAGGTACAGGTATCTTATCGCGAGCACCCCTCCACTTT. This translates into CAWSVTTSKGTGILSRAPLHF.

This clone was picked up one time. At one of its ends the junction is not consistent with the germline gene, which may arise from a read error. The rearrangement links TRBV20-1 to TRBJ2-7; D is ambiguous. The germline V gene encodes CDR1 DFQATT and CDR2 SNEGSKA (reference sequence). The CDR3 is made up of 10 amino acids. CDR3 sequence reads: CNATGLEQYF. In nucleotides, the CDR3 is TGCAATGCTACCGGCCTCGAGCAGTACTTC.

This chain links TRBV11-2 with TRBJ2-1; no firm D call. The V end was cut by 0 bases, the J end by 4 bases, with 10 bases between. Germline CDR1 reads SGHAT; CDR2 reads FQNNGV. The CDR3 runs to 15 residues. CDR3 DNA: TGTGCCAGCAGCTTAGATCTTGAGACTTACAATGAGCAGTTCTTC. This encodes CASSLDLETYNEQFF. The full variable domain, with the rest looked up from reference TRBV11-2 and TRBJ2-1, is EAGVAQSPRYKIIEKRQSVAFWCNPISGHATLYWYQQILGQGPKLLIQFQNNGVVDDSQLPKDRFSAERLKGVDSTLKIQPAKLEDSAVYLCASSLDLETYNEQFFGPGTRLTVL.

The rearrangement uses TRBV4-1 and TRBJ2-4, with 12 bases matching TRBD2. The trim removed 2 bases at V and 2 bases at J, leaving 16 bases unmatched. CDR1 MGHRA and CDR2 YSYEKL come from the germline V gene. This CDR3 has 21 amino acids. In nucleotides, the CDR3 is TGCGCCAGCAGCCAACCTGTCGGTCTAGCGGGGGGGAAGGAATCCAAAAACATTCAGTACTTC. Translated: CASSQPVGLAGGKESKNIQYF.

Remarks on this clone: The sample has other DNA sequences that encode this CDR3 too. The J gene is TRBJ1-6, the V gene TRBV6-5; D perhaps matches TRBD1 (6 bases). Germline values: CDR1 MNHEY, CDR2 SVGAGI. V lost 6 bases to trimming and J lost 7 bases, with 7 bases between them. The CDR3 consists of 12 residues. The CDR3: CASRQGNSPLHF. DNA of the CDR3: TGTGCCAGCAGACAGGGAAATTCACCCCTCCACTTT.

Of note for this clone: Other nucleotide sequences from this sample produce the same CDR3. The chain carries TRBV6-1 and TRBJ1-2; D might be TRBD1 (5 bases). The CDR3 has 12 residues. The germline V and J ends were trimmed by 3 bases and 6 bases, with 8 bases remaining between them. Germline CDR1 and CDR2: MNHNS and SASEGT. CDR3 residues: CASSDRVDGYTF. The CDR3 DNA follows: TGTGCCAGCAGTGACAGGGTTGATGGCTACACCTTC.

The chain couples TRBV19 to TRBJ2-1, with D possibly called TRBD1 or TRBD2 (5 bases each). Trimming left V 6 bases short and J 0 bases short, with 12 bases between. This CDR3 has 15 amino acids. Looked up from germline, CDR1 is LNHDA and CDR2 is SQIVND (reference sequence). CDR3 region: CASRGTSSSYNEQFF. The CDR3 region has the DNA TGTGCCAGTAGGGGGACCTCGAGCTCCTACAATGAGCAGTTCTTC.

This chain uses TRBV29-1 with TRBJ2-3; 7 nucleotides match TRBD1. The CDR3 has 13 residues. V was clipped by 5 bases and J by 0 bases; unmatched bases: 2. Germline values: CDR1 SQVTM, CDR2 ANQGSEA. The CDR3 sequence: CSVSTGSTDTQYF. CDR3 DNA: TGCAGCGTTTCGACAGGGAGCACAGATACGCAGTATTTT.

This chain links TRBV5-4 with TRBJ2-7; TRBD2 might be the D (6 bases). The CDR3 runs 16 residues. V lost 6 bases to trimming and J lost 7 bases, with 26 bases between them. Germline loops: CDR1 SGHNT, CDR2 YYREEE (reference sequence). The CDR3, as DNA: TGTGCCAGCACAAATGATATTGGCGGGGCCCTCTTGGAGCAGTACTTC. This encodes CASTNDIGGALLEQYF.

J is TRBJ1-1 and V is TRBV9, with 11 bases fitting TRBD1. The germline gives CDR1 SGDLS, CDR2 YYNGEE. The CDR3 loop spans 16 amino acids. With 0 bases clipped from V and 4 bases from J, the junction kept 5 bases outside the gene matches. The CDR3, as DNA: TGTGCCAGCAGCGTAGGGATGGGACAGGGGGGCACTGAAGCTTTCTTT. Translated, it gives CASSVGMGQGGTEAFF.

This clone was detected a few times. V is TRBV27 and J is TRBJ1-4; TRBD1 is a possible D gene (6 bases). Between the trimmed V and J ends, which lost 2 bases and 10 bases, there was a span of 14 bases. The CDR3 extends over 14 amino acids. Germline V lookup: CDR1 MNHEY, CDR2 SMNVEV (reference sequence). The CDR3: CASSLGGAGGKLFF. Written as DNA, the CDR3 is TGTGCCAGCAGTTTAGGGGGGGCAGGTGGAAAACTGTTTTTT. The entire variable domain, with the rest obtained from reference TRBV27 and TRBJ1-4, is as follows: EAQVTQNPRYLITVTGKKLTVTCSQNMNHEYMSWYRQDPGLGLRQIYYSMNVEVTDKGDVPEGYKVSRKEKRNFPLILESPSPNQTSLYFCASSLGGAGGKLFFGSGTQLSVL.

The chain employs TRBV6-1 and TRBJ2-5; 12 bases line up with TRBD2. The V gene's germline CDR1 is MNHNS and CDR2 SASEGT. Trimming took 6 bases from V and 1 from J; bases not matched to a gene: 0. This CDR3 is built from 14 residues. CDR3 sequence: CASRTSGSQETQYF. The CDR3 nucleotides are TGTGCCAGCAGGACTAGCGGGAGCCAAGAGACCCAGTACTTC.

CDR3 loop: CASSLLLEDEQYF. CDR3 sequence (DNA): TGTGCCAGCAGCTTACTTTTAGAGGACGAGCAGTACTTC. This chain uses TRBV7-8 with TRBJ2-7, with D hard to call. CDR3 length: 13 amino acids. Per germline, CDR1 SGHVS and CDR2 FQNEAQ. Trimming pared 2 bases from V and 5 bases from J, leaving 10 bases between. Drawing the rest from reference TRBV7-8 and TRBJ2-7, the complete variable domain is GAGVSQSPRYKVAKRGQDVALRCDPISGHVSLFWYQQALGQGPEFLTYFQNEAQLDKSGLPSDRFFAERPEGSVSTLKIQRTQQEDSAVYLCASSLLLEDEQYFGPGTRLTVT.

This chain uses TRBV28 with TRBJ1-1; maybe TRBD1 (5 bases). The CDR3 is 12 residues long. From germline, CDR1 is MDHEN and CDR2 SYDVKM. V lost 7 bases to trimming and J lost 4 bases, with 10 bases between them. CDR3 region: CASKPGGTEAFF. The CDR3 DNA is TGTGCCAGCAAACCGGGGGGCACTGAAGCTTTCTTT.

J is TRBJ1-2 and V is TRBV25-1; the D gene is possibly TRBD1 (6 bases). Germline CDR1 MGHDK, CDR2 SYGVNS. V was clipped by 8 bases and J by 5 bases, with 12 bases between them. CDR3 length: 12 residues. CDR3 bases: TGTGCCAGCGCCGGACAGATTTATGGCTACACCTTC. Its protein is CASAGQIYGYTF.

The V call is TRBV5-1, the J call TRBJ2-7; TRBD2 matches 10 bases. Germline loops: CDR1 SGHRS, CDR2 YFSETQ. This CDR3 contains 15 residues. Trimming took 4 bases from V and 4 from J; bases not matched to a gene: 8. The CDR3 DNA follows: TGCGCCAGCAGCACGCTAGCGGGAGACTTGTACGAGCAGTACTTC. Translating it yields CASSTLAGDLYEQYF.

The chain joins TRBV6-5 to TRBJ2-3, with D possibly TRBD1 on 5 matching bases. The CDR3 contains 13 residues. The germline gives CDR1 MNHEY, CDR2 SVGAGI. V was shortened by 6 bases and J by 4 bases, with 11 bases between the two germline ends. CDR3: CASRQQGPDTQYF. CDR3 sequence (DNA): TGTGCCAGCAGACAGCAGGGTCCAGATACGCAGTATTTT.

This clone was observed a handful of times. The genes are TRBV10-3 and TRBJ2-7, with 7 bases lining up with TRBD1. Losses at the gene ends were 10 bases for V and 12 bases for J; bases not matched to a gene: 12. The CDR3 contains 11 residues. Germline V lookup: CDR1 ENHRY, CDR2 SYGVKD. The CDR3 bases are TGTGCCACCTTAGGGCGACAGGGCGGGTACTTC. Translated: CATLGRQGGYF.

The chain links TRBV5-6 to TRBJ2-4; 15 bases map to TRBD2. Germline V gene sequence: CDR1 SGHDT, CDR2 YYEEEE. After removal of 2 bases from V and 4 bases from J, the junction contained 10 bases not matched to a gene. The CDR3 covers 19 residues. The DNA of the CDR3 is TGTGCCAGCAGCTTTGCCGGGACTAGCGGGAGGATAGTTAAAAACATTCAGTACTTC. It yields the protein CASSFAGTSGRIVKNIQYF.

This clone was counted only a few times. The rearrangement uses TRBV10-3 and TRBJ1-6, with D maybe TRBD1 (5 bases). Trimming pared 6 bases from V and 7 bases from J, leaving 7 bases between. CDR1 and CDR2 (germline): ENHRY, SYGVKD. The CDR3 loop spans 12 amino acids. In DNA, the CDR3 is TGTGCCATCAGACAGGAGAATTCACCCCTCCACTTT. The encoded protein is CAIRQENSPLHF.

This rearrangement joins TRBV5-1 to TRBJ2-6; 7 bases line up with TRBD1. The trim removed 2 bases at V and 5 bases at J, leaving 4 bases unmatched. The CDR3 is made up of 15 amino acids. Germline V CDR1 and CDR2: SGHRS, YFSETQ. This CDR3 is CASSLGGAWANVLTF. The CDR3 DNA reads TGCGCCAGCAGCTTAGGGGGCGCCTGGGCCAACGTCCTGACTTTC.

The chain uses TRBV4-1 and TRBJ1-5; 7 nucleotides agree with TRBD1. From germline, CDR1 is MGHRA and CDR2 YSYEKL. CDR3 size: 14 residues. Unmatched junction bases numbered 2, after V lost 1 base and J lost 5 bases. The CDR3 region is CASSQGQGDQPQHF. CDR3 nucleotides: TGCGCCAGCAGCCAAGGACAGGGCGATCAGCCCCAGCATTTT.

V is TRBV7-8 and J is TRBJ2-7, with TRBD2 as a possible D gene (5 bases). The V end lost 5 bases, the J end lost 0 bases, and 11 bases lay between the germline ends. The germline gives CDR1 SGHVS, CDR2 FQNEAQ. The length of the CDR3 is 14 residues. CDR3 sequence: CASSRADHSYEQYF. The CDR3 bases are TGTGCCAGCAGCCGAGCGGACCACTCCTACGAGCAGTACTTC.

The chain employs TRBV7-2 and TRBJ2-1, with D perhaps matching TRBD2 (6 bases). Looked up from germline, CDR1 is SGHTA and CDR2 is FQGNSA. This CDR3 is built from 14 residues. Trimming removed 2 bases at V and 4 bases at J, with 9 bases between. The CDR3 spells CASSLSSGYNEQFF. CDR3 coding DNA: TGTGCCAGCAGCTTATCCAGCGGGTACAATGAGCAGTTCTTC.

This clone occurred once. The J gene is TRBJ2-7, the V gene TRBV27; 10 nucleotides match TRBD2. Germline V lookup: CDR1 MNHEY, CDR2 SMNVEV (reference sequence). The junction had 7 bases not matched to a gene; V was cut back by 2 bases and J by 9 bases. This CDR3 region has 14 residues. The CDR3: CASSLGLAGERQYF. CDR3 DNA sequence: TGTGCCAGCAGTTTAGGCCTAGCGGGAGAAAGGCAGTACTTC.

The chain joins TRBV20-1 to TRBJ2-5; D is unresolved. Trimming left V 8 bases short and J 5 bases short, with 12 bases between. The CDR3 is made up of 11 amino acids. From germline, CDR1 is DFQATT and CDR2 SNEGSKA (reference sequence). CDR3 coding DNA: TGCAGTTTCTACGCTCGGGAGACCCAGTACTTC. Its translation is CSFYARETQYF.